Presented here are 20 T cell receptor beta chains from one specimen sequenced in a study of PD-1 blockade in classical Hodgkin lymphoma (dated by TCRdb to 2019 to 2021). Libraries were made using the immunoSEQ multiplex PCR assay. This is the immuneACCESS table as TCRdb keeps it, with only in-frame sequences that have V and J called. A part of the clones is gone; compared with another copy, unresolved V genes explain less than half, and the rest is unexplained. The sample profile shows about 93,000 clones; around 81% of them were found once. The top ten hold roughly 15% of the sample. The time point label here, explained by the study, means: cycle 2 day 1 (C2D1) of nivolumab. Relapse after autologous stem cell transplantation had occurred in all trial patients, and cohorts A, B and C were distinguished by prior brentuximab vedotin exposure. The input for sequencing was peripheral blood mononuclear cells (PBMCs), taken before the second cycle of nivolumab. Receptors originate from a human donor with classical Hodgkin lymphoma.

The chain links TRBV30 to TRBJ2-7, with a weak D call TRBD2 (6 bases). The CDR3 totals 13 residues. V lost 8 bases and J lost 2, with 16 bases in between. The germline V gene encodes CDR1 GTSNPN and CDR2 SVGIG (reference sequence). In DNA form, the CDR3 reads TGTGCCGTCCGGGACTCCACAGCCTACGAGCAGTACTTC. Amino acid sequence: CAVRDSTAYEQYF.

The J gene is TRBJ2-7, the V gene TRBV6-4; TRBD1 matches at 8 bases. This CDR3 spans 14 amino acids. The ends lost 7 bases at V and 7 bases at J; junction bases unmatched: 12. Germline V gene lookup returns CDR1 MRHNA and CDR2 SNTAGT. The CDR3 reads CASTWTGTCYEQYF. The CDR3 bases are TGTGCCAGCACCTGGACAGGGACCTGTTATGAGCAGTACTTC.

The V and J genes are TRBV5-1 and TRBJ2-1; TRBD2 agrees at 8 bases. J was trimmed by 2 bases and V by 0 bases; bases with no gene match: 4. The V gene's germline CDR1 is SGHRS and CDR2 YFSETQ. The CDR3 extends over 16 amino acids. The CDR3 region has the DNA TGCGCCAGCAGCTTGGAGGTCGGGAGGGCCTACAATGAGCAGTTCTTC. Protein: CASSLEVGRAYNEQFF.

This chain links TRBV15 with TRBJ2-7, with D maybe TRBD1 (6 bases). V was cut by 0 bases and J by 2 bases, with 11 bases left in between. Germline V gene data show CDR1 as LNHNV and CDR2 as YYDKDF (reference sequence). CDR3 length equals 15 residues. The CDR3 DNA reads as TGTGCCACCAGCAGAGAGCAGGGGCCTACCTACGAGCAGTACTTC. It specifies CATSREQGPTYEQYF.

J is TRBJ1-1 and V is TRBV11-3; no definite D call. This CDR3 has 13 amino acids. Trimming stripped 3 bases from V and 3 bases from J, with 8 bases between. Germline lookup yields CDR1 SGHNT and CDR2 YENEEA. CDR3 bases: TGTGCCAGCAGCTTGAAGAGGGACACTGAAGCTTTCTTT. Encoded protein: CASSLKRDTEAFF.

V and J are TRBV21-1 and TRBJ2-1; TRBD2, the table's D call, lacks a check against the DNA. TRBV21-1 is recorded as a pseudogene. The CDR3 totals 17 residues. CDR3 in DNA: TGTGCCAGCAGCAAAGAGAAAGGCGGCGGGAGGTACAATGAGCAGTTCTTC. Encoded protein: CASSKEKGGGRYNEQFF.

The rearrangement links TRBV6-1 to TRBJ1-3, with unresolved D. Germline V gene lookup returns CDR1 MNHNS and CDR2 SASEGT. The V end was cut by 1 base, the J end by 4 bases, with 11 bases between. The CDR3 loop spans 15 amino acids. This chain's CDR3 is CASSEGLTGGNTIYF. The CDR3 nucleotides are TGTGCCAGCAGTGAAGGCCTCACGGGGGGAAACACCATATATTTT.

The chain recombines TRBV5-1 with TRBJ2-5; 14 nucleotides align to TRBD2. The V segment lost 4 bases and the J segment 5 bases; nucleotides outside the gene matches: 10. The CDR3 extends over 17 amino acids. Germline CDR1 reads SGHRS; CDR2 reads YFSETQ. The CDR3 region has the DNA TGCGCCAGCAGCCCAGGACTAGCGGGAGGTCTTTCCGAGACCCAGTACTTC. This sequence encodes CASSPGLAGGLSETQYF. The full variable domain, with the rest looked up from reference TRBV5-1 and TRBJ2-5, is KAGVTQTPRYLIKTRGQQVTLSCSPISGHRSVSWYQQTPGQGLQFLFEYFSETQRNKGNFPGRFSGRQFSNSRSEMNVSTLELGDSALYLCASSPGLAGGLSETQYFGPGTRLLVL.

This clone was seen a few times. V usage is TRBV14 and J usage is TRBJ1-4; 7 positions agree with TRBD1. The CDR3 sequence is 16 residues long. Germline trimming cut 0 bases from V and 8 bases from J; bases unmatched to any gene: 9. CDR1 is SGHDN and CDR2 is FVKESK in the germline V gene. Here the CDR3 reads CASSQDPTGAGEKLFF. CDR3 nucleotide sequence: TGTGCCAGCAGCCAAGATCCAACAGGGGCTGGCGAAAAACTGTTTTTT. The complete variable domain, with remaining parts taken from reference TRBV14 and TRBJ1-4, reads EAGVTQFPSHSVIEKGQTVTLRCDPISGHDNLYWYRRVMGKEIKFLLHFVKESKQDESGMPNNRFLAERTGGTYSTLKVQPAELEDSGVYFCASSQDPTGAGEKLFFGSGTQLSVL.

The chain is built from TRBV29-1 and TRBJ2-7, with TRBD1 matching over 9 bases. Germline CDR1 and CDR2: SQVTM and ANQGSEA. Trimming removed 7 bases from V and 3 bases from J; junction bases left unmatched: 4. The CDR3 runs 12 residues. The CDR3 DNA is TGCAGCGCCCGACAGGGGGTCTACGAGCAGTACTTC. Its protein product is CSARQGVYEQYF.

The chain is built from TRBV5-1 and TRBJ1-2; D unclear. The CDR3 is made up of 15 amino acids. From germline, CDR1 is SGHRS and CDR2 YFSETQ. V lost 0 bases and J 2 bases, leaving 11 bases between the germline ends. The chain's CDR3 is CASSLAAVLNYGYTF. CDR3 nucleotides: TGCGCCAGCAGCTTGGCTGCAGTTCTCAACTATGGCTACACCTTC.

The rearrangement uses TRBV4-3 and TRBJ1-1; 8 bases map to TRBD1. The CDR3 contains 13 residues. After removal of 6 bases from V and 5 bases from J, the junction contained 5 bases not matched to a gene. CDR1 is LGHNA, CDR2 YSLEER, per germline. The CDR3 sequence: CASRTTGVTEAFF. The CDR3 DNA reads as TGCGCCAGCAGAACGACAGGGGTTACTGAAGCTTTCTTT.

The genes are TRBV19 and TRBJ1-5; D unclear. This CDR3 spans 13 amino acids. CDR1 and CDR2 from the germline V gene are LNHDA and SQIVND (reference sequence). Deletions cut 5 bases from V and 6 bases from J, with 11 bases between. The CDR3 bases are TGTGCCAGTAGTCCGGGATGGGGTCAGCCCCAGCATTTT. Its translation: CASSPGWGQPQHF.

The V gene is TRBV4-3, the J gene TRBJ1-2, with D hard to call. This CDR3 is 13 amino acids long. V was pared by 3 bases and J by 8 bases, with 13 bases between. Germline CDR1 is LGHNA and CDR2 is YSLEER. CDR3 nucleotide sequence: TGCGCCAGCAGCCACCTAGGGTCGGAAGGCTACACCTTC. This gives the protein CASSHLGSEGYTF.

The rearrangement uses TRBV10-3 and TRBJ2-7; D is ambiguous. The CDR3 consists of 11 residues. Germline V CDR1 and CDR2: ENHRY, SYGVKD. Deletions cut 2 bases from V and 6 bases from J, with 5 bases between. The CDR3 is CAISELGEQYF. CDR3 DNA: TGTGCCATCAGTGAGCTGGGCGAGCAGTACTTC.

The chain is built from TRBV28 and TRBJ1-1, with TRBD1 as a possible D gene (5 bases). Trimming took 7 bases from V and 0 from J, leaving 21 bases between them. This CDR3 region has 17 residues. Germline values: CDR1 MDHEN, CDR2 SYDVKM. In nucleotides, the CDR3 is TGTGCCAGCACCCGCGCCAGGGTTTGGAAGATGAACACTGAAGCTTTCTTT. Translating it yields CASTRARVWKMNTEAFF.

The V and J genes are TRBV4-3 and TRBJ1-3, with a possible D match to TRBD1 (5 bases). The germline gives CDR1 LGHNA, CDR2 YSLEER. Deletions cut 1 base from V and 4 bases from J, with 14 bases between. The CDR3 is made up of 16 amino acids. CDR3 residues: CASSQGQVRAGNTIYF. DNA for the CDR3: TGCGCCAGCAGCCAAGGCCAGGTCAGGGCCGGAAACACCATATATTTT.

The chain employs TRBV4-1 and TRBJ2-5, with 7 positions matching TRBD1. J was trimmed by 1 base and V by 4 bases; bases with no gene match: 0. The CDR3 spans 13 residues. The germline gives CDR1 MGHRA, CDR2 YSYEKL. Here the CDR3 reads CASSPGGQETQYF. CDR3 in DNA: TGCGCCAGCAGCCCAGGGGGCCAAGAGACCCAGTACTTC.

The rearrangement links TRBV7-8 to TRBJ1-2, with 9 bases matching TRBD1. The CDR3 extends over 17 amino acids. The V segment lost 3 bases and the J segment 2 bases; nucleotides outside the gene matches: 10. Germline loops: CDR1 SGHVS, CDR2 FQNEAQ. The CDR3 DNA sequence: TGTGCCAGCAGCTTCGACCCTGGCGGGACAGGGAACTATGGCTACACCTTC. Amino acid sequence: CASSFDPGGTGNYGYTF.

The chain combines TRBV18 with TRBJ2-4; D gene uncertain. Germline lookup yields CDR1 KGHSH and CDR2 LQKENI. The V end lost 0 bases, the J end lost 0 bases, and 6 bases lay between the germline ends. The CDR3 has 15 amino acids. CDR3 DNA sequence: TGTGCCAGCTCACCACCGACAAGAGCCAAAAACATTCAGTACTTC. Protein product: CASSPPTRAKNIQYF.